This TCR beta chain is drawn from a study of T cells in Graves' hyperthyroidism and ophthalmopathy. Regarding the study as a whole: The model identified upcoming ophthalmopathy a median approximately six months ahead of onset.

The germline V gene has CDR1 LGHDT and CDR2 YNNKEL (reference sequence). Trimming shortened V by 2 bases and J by 4 bases, and 4 bases separated the two germline ends. This CDR3 comprises 12 residues. This clonotype was observed at least ten times. Its antigen is unknown. Authors of the study amplified TCR beta CDR3 regions from RNA transcripts. The HTBI set primed first-round TCR CDR3 RT-PCR. MiXCR, applied by TCRdb to the multiplex PCR reads, yields one record per CDR3 protein. Among approximately 630,000 distinct CDR3 sequences listed, roughly 15% were seen once. Diagnoses used clinical symptoms, serum thyroxine and TRAb, thyroid ultrasound and orbital computed tomography. Using less than 12 ml of fresh peripheral blood, PBMCs were prepared.

This rearrangement joins TRBV3-1 to TRBJ2-3; D is uncertain. The clonotype was recovered from a woman between 25 and 40 years old with Graves' hyperthyroidism. Sequenced: blood. In nucleotides, the CDR3 is TGTGCCAGCAGCCAAATTGCAGATACGCAGTATTTT. Its protein is CASSQIADTQYF.